Listed below are T cell receptor beta chains from one sample, sequenced in a study of CD8 T cells in Susac syndrome. Using its own MiXCR run on the immunoSEQ multiplex PCR reads, TCRdb lists one record per CDR3 protein. The sample lists roughly 150,000 distinct CDR3 sequences, just under 95% occurring once. The specimen sequenced was CD8+ T cells from PBMCs. These TCRs come from a human donor with multiple sclerosis. Both conserved end residues are part of each CDR3. A D gene is named only where the DNA matches it firmly. A clone size is listed for some rows: how often the clone was seen (once, few, many), or a class if it is expanded.

v_gene: TRBV20-1; j_gene: TRBJ2-7; abundance: .; d_gene: TRBD2; CDR3nt: TGCAGTGCTAGAGTCCGGGGCCTAGCGGGGGGCCTTTATGGGTACGAGCAGTACTTC; CDR3aa: CSARVRGLAGGLYGYEQYF
v_gene: TRBV6-2/TRBV6-3; j_gene: TRBJ1-2; abundance: once; d_gene: .; CDR3nt: TGTGCCAGCAGTCCCAGTTCCAAGAATAACTATGGCTACACCTTC; CDR3aa: CASSPSSKNNYGYTF
v_gene: TRBV28; j_gene: TRBJ2-7; abundance: .; d_gene: TRBD1; CDR3nt: TGTGCCAGCAGTTTCGACAGGGCCCTGTTAGGCTTC; CDR3aa: CASSFDRALLGF
v_gene: TRBV15; j_gene: TRBJ1-2; abundance: .; d_gene: .; CDR3nt: TGTGCCACCAGCGCGGACCATACTAACTATGGCTACACCTTC; CDR3aa: CATSADHTNYGYTF
v_gene: TRBV27; j_gene: TRBJ2-7; abundance: .; d_gene: .; CDR3nt: TGTGCCAGCAGTCCCCGGATTTCCTACGAGCAGTACTTC; CDR3aa: CASSPRISYEQYF
v_gene: TRBV29-1; j_gene: TRBJ2-1; abundance: .; d_gene: .; CDR3nt: TGCAGCGCCTCTTCAGGAGGGAGCTCCTACAATGAGCAGTTCTTC; CDR3aa: CSASSGGSSYNEQFF
v_gene: TRBV29-1; j_gene: TRBJ2-3; abundance: .; d_gene: .; CDR3nt: TGCAGCGCTGGGCGGGTAGGAGCGACAGATACGCAGTATTTT; CDR3aa: CSAGRVGATDTQYF
v_gene: TRBV3-1; j_gene: TRBJ2-1; abundance: .; d_gene: TRBD2; CDR3nt: TGTGCCAGCAGCCAAGAAGCAGGACTAGCGAATTACAATGAGCAGTTCTTC; CDR3aa: CASSQEAGLANYNEQFF
v_gene: TRBV3-1; j_gene: TRBJ1-2; abundance: .; d_gene: .; CDR3nt: TGTGCCAGCAGCCAAGATCGGGCTGGCCGGGGCTACACCTTC; CDR3aa: CASSQDRAGRGYTF
v_gene: TRBV13; j_gene: TRBJ2-1; abundance: .; d_gene: TRBD2; CDR3nt: TGTGCCAGCAGCCCCCGGGATAGCGGGGGGCGATACAATGAGCAGTTCTTC; CDR3aa: CASSPRDSGGRYNEQFF
v_gene: TRBV30; j_gene: TRBJ2-3; abundance: .; d_gene: TRBD2; CDR3nt: TGTGCCTGGAGCGGTGGGACAGCTACTAGCGGGGTATGGACAGATACGCAGTATTTT; CDR3aa: CAWSGGTATSGVWTDTQYF
v_gene: TRBV7-9; j_gene: TRBJ2-5; abundance: .; d_gene: TRBD2; CDR3nt: TGTGCCAGCAGCTTAAAGGGACTAGCGGTTAAAGAGACCCAGTACTTC; CDR3aa: CASSLKGLAVKETQYF
v_gene: TRBV6-5; j_gene: TRBJ2-3; abundance: .; d_gene: TRBD2; CDR3nt: TGTGCCAGCAGTTATGCAGCGGGGGATACGCAGTATTTT; CDR3aa: CASSYAAGDTQYF
v_gene: TRBV9; j_gene: TRBJ1-1; abundance: .; d_gene: TRBD1; CDR3nt: TGTGCCAGCAGCGACCGACAGGGTGGGGAAGCTTTCTTT; CDR3aa: CASSDRQGGEAFF
v_gene: TRBV15; j_gene: TRBJ2-3; abundance: .; d_gene: TRBD1; CDR3nt: TGTGCTACCAGCCGGGACAGGAGATTGAGAGATACGCAGTATTTT; CDR3aa: CATSRDRRLRDTQYF
v_gene: TRBV30; j_gene: TRBJ1-5; abundance: .; d_gene: .; CDR3nt: TGTGCCTGGAGTGTACGGGGGGCCGGTCAGCCCCAGCATTTT; CDR3aa: CAWSVRGAGQPQHF
v_gene: TRBV9; j_gene: TRBJ1-4; abundance: .; d_gene: .; CDR3nt: TGTGCCAGCAGCGTAGGTACAGCAACTAATGAAAAACTGTTTTTT; CDR3aa: CASSVGTATNEKLFF
v_gene: TRBV12-3/TRBV12-4; j_gene: TRBJ1-1; abundance: .; d_gene: .; CDR3nt: TGTGCCAGCAGTTCGGGCAGGGAAGCTTTCTTT; CDR3aa: CASSSGREAFF